Presented here are 8 T cell receptor beta chains from one specimen sequenced in a study of blood T cell repertoires in COVID-19. Method: immunoSEQ multiplex PCR; TCRdb's copy keeps in-frame clones and lacks some. The sample shows fewer than 65,000 clones, less than 90% of them seen only once. The specimen was peripheral blood. The receptors were sampled from a human donor in a cohort sampled during active COVID-19.

This clone occurred a few times. The rearrangement joins TRBV10-3 to TRBJ1-6; TRBD1 agrees at 8 bases. V lost 2 bases, J lost 5 bases, and 2 bases stayed unmatched. Germline lookup yields CDR1 ENHRY and CDR2 SYGVKD. The CDR3 is 15 residues long. This chain's CDR3 is CAISEGQGNNSPLHF. The CDR3 nucleotides are TGTGCCATCAGTGAGGGACAGGGAAATAATTCACCCCTCCACTTT.

V usage is TRBV3-1 (or the pseudogene TRBV3-2) and J usage is TRBJ1-4; 7 nucleotides agree with TRBD1. Germline V CDR1 and CDR2: LGHDT, YNNKEL (reference sequence). With V trimmed by 1 base and J by 2 bases, 10 bases remained unmatched. This CDR3 has 18 residues. The chain's CDR3 is CASSQGSGTATTNEKLFF. DNA for the CDR3: TGTGCCAGCAGCCAAGGATCCGGGACAGCTACTACTAATGAAAAACTGTTTTTT.

The V and J genes are TRBV21-1 and TRBJ1-5; the D call of TRBD1 is as the table states it, not checked on the DNA. TRBV21-1 is annotated as a pseudogene. This CDR3 comprises 17 residues. CDR3 sequence: CASSKFTGGPNYQPQHF. In DNA form, the CDR3 reads TGTGCCAGCAGCAAATTTACAGGGGGCCCCAATTATCAGCCCCAGCATTTT.

This chain connects TRBV7-2 to TRBJ2-7; 9 nucleotides agree with TRBD1. V gave up 4 bases and J gave up 5 bases; unmatched junction bases: 6. CDR1 is SGHTA and CDR2 is FQGNSA in the germline V gene. The CDR3 contains 14 residues. The CDR3 DNA is TGTGCCAGCAGCTACAGGGGGCCCCCTCACGAGCAGTACTTC. This sequence encodes CASSYRGPPHEQYF.

The gene calls are TRBV7-2 and TRBJ2-7; no clear D. The CDR3 covers 11 residues. V shed 6 bases and J shed 2 bases, with 5 bases lying between them. Germline CDR1 is SGHTA and CDR2 is FQGNSA. The CDR3 loop reads CASSVAYEQYF. CDR3 in DNA: TGTGCCAGCAGTGTCGCCTACGAGCAGTACTTC. The full variable domain, rest sourced from reference TRBV7-2 and TRBJ2-7, is GAGVSQSPSNKVTEKGKDVELRCDPISGHTALYWYRQSLGQGLEFLIYFQGNSAPDKSGLPSDRFSAERTGGSVSTLTIQRTQQEDSAVYLCASSVAYEQYFGPGTRLTVT.

This sequence joins TRBV30 and TRBJ2-7; TRBD1 agrees at 11 bases. Per the germline V gene, CDR1 is GTSNPN and CDR2 is SVGIG (reference sequence). J gave up 1 base and V 3 bases, and 2 bases lay outside the gene matches. This CDR3 region has 14 residues. The CDR3 coding sequence is TGTGCCTGGAGGGGACAGGGGGGATCCTACGAGCAGTACTTC. Translation gives CAWRGQGGSYEQYF.

This clone was detected once. The gene calls are TRBV5-5 and TRBJ1-5; TRBD1 agrees at 7 bases. Germline V gives CDR1 SGHKS, CDR2 YYEKEE (reference sequence). This CDR3 region has 15 residues. V trimming: 4 bases; J trimming: 1 base; junction bases outside the gene matches: 5. The CDR3 loop is CASSRTGDSNQPQHF. The CDR3 DNA sequence: TGTGCCAGCAGCCGAACAGGGGACAGCAATCAGCCCCAGCATTTT.

CDR3 protein: CASSLGDPGNTIYF. DNA for the CDR3: TGTGCCAGCAGCCTCGGGGATCCCGGAAACACCATATATTTT. This sequence joins TRBV7-9 and TRBJ1-3; no clear D gene. V dropped 5 bases and J dropped 4 bases, with 12 bases sitting between them. This CDR3 contains 14 residues. Germline V gene lookup returns CDR1 SEHNR and CDR2 FQNEAQ (reference sequence). The full variable domain, its missing parts supplied by reference TRBV7-9 and TRBJ1-3, is DTGVSQNPRHKITKRGQNVTFRCDPISEHNRLYWYRQTLGQGPEFLTYFQNEAQLEKSRLLSDRFSAERPKGSFSTLEIQRTEQGDSAMYLCASSLGDPGNTIYFGEGSWLTVV.